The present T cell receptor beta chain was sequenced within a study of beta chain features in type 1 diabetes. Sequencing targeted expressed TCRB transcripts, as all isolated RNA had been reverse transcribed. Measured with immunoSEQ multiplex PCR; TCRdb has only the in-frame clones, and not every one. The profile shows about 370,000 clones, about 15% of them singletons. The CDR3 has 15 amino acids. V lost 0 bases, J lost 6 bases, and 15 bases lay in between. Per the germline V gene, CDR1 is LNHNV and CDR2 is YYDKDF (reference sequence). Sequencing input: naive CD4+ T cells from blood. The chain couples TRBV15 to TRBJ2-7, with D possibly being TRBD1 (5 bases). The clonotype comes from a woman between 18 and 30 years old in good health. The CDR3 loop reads CATSRDRAGKGEQYF. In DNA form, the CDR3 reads TGTGCCACCAGCAGAGATAGGGCAGGGAAAGGCGAGCAGTACTTC. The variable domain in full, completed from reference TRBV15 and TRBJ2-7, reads DAMVIQNPRYQVTQFGKPVTLSCSQTLNHNVMYWYQQKSSQAPKLLFHYYDKDFNNEADTPDNFQSRRPNTSFCFLDIRSPGLGDTAMYLCATSRDRAGKGEQYFGPGTRLTVT.